This T cell receptor beta chain was sequenced for a study of response to subunit inactivated influenza vaccine. The CDR3 is 14 amino acids. V was cut by 3 bases and J by 0 bases, with 8 bases left in between. Germline CDR1 is SGHRS and CDR2 is YFSETQ. Using its own MiXCR run on the RT-PCR reads, TCRdb lists one record per CDR3 protein. The data contain hundreds of thousands of distinct CDR3 sequences, 22% of them singletons. Findings and caveats of the study: Each seasonal flu vaccination may recruit only limited new T cells, authors suggested.

With regard to this clonotype: No antigen is known for it.

Specimen: PBMCs from blood, collected approximately 22 months after vaccination. This clonotype was sampled from a man aged 45 to 70 who received an inactivated influenza vaccine. The gene calls are TRBV5-1 and TRBJ2-3, with D possibly being TRBD1 (5 bases). The CDR3 nucleotides are TGCGCCAGCAGCTCGCAGGGTAGCACAGATACGCAGTATTTT. Its protein is CASSSQGSTDTQYF.